This is a list of T cell receptor beta chains from one sample in a study of blood T cell repertoires in COVID-19. Clones were sequenced by immunoSEQ multiplex PCR, and TCRdb holds only the in-frame ones, with some missing. This sample has roughly 60,000 clones; roughly 86% occur once, and the top ten carry 7.5% to 8.5%. Sequencing input: peripheral blood. These receptors came from a man aged 55 to 70 with active COVID-19. Both conserved end residues are part of each CDR3. The D gene is left open where the match is weak. Size is omitted from some rows. Given values are once, few, many or a class for expanded clones.

j_call d_call v_call clone_size cdr3_nt cdr3_aa
TRBJ2-5 NA TRBV27 NA TGTGCCAGCAGTTTAGTAGAACAAGAGACCCAGTACTTC CASSLVEQETQYF
TRBJ2-3 TRBD2 TRBV24-1 NA TGTGCCACCAGTGATTTTGTAGCTAGCGGGGCTACAGATACGCAGTATTTT CATSDFVASGATDTQYF
TRBJ2-7 NA TRBV27 NA TGTGCCAGCAGTCCCGGGAGTTCCTACGAGCAGTACTTC CASSPGSSYEQYF
TRBJ2-3 NA TRBV11-2 NA TGTGCCAGCAGCCGCGGTGGGGGCGCAGATACGCAGTATTTT CASSRGGGADTQYF
TRBJ2-1 TRBD2 TRBV7-6 NA TGTGCCAGCAGCTCTCTAGCGGGAGGTTACAATGAGCAGTTCTTC CASSSLAGGYNEQFF
TRBJ2-7 NA TRBV4-1 NA TGCGCCAGCAGCCAAACCGGGACATCCGCCTACGAGCAGTACTTC CASSQTGTSAYEQYF
TRBJ1-1 NA TRBV6-1 many TGTGCCAGCAGTGAACTTATGTACACTGAAGCTTTCTTT CASSELMYTEAFF
TRBJ2-7 TRBD2 TRBV9 NA TGTGCCAGCAGCATAGCGGGAGAAGACTACGAGCAGTACTTC CASSIAGEDYEQYF
TRBJ2-7 TRBD1 TRBV10-2 NA TGCGCCAGCAGGCGACAGGGAGCCTACGAGCAGTACTTC CASRRQGAYEQYF
TRBJ2-1 TRBD1 TRBV11-2 NA TGTGCCAGCACCCCCCGGGACAGGGGTCGGAATGAGCAGTTCTTC CASTPRDRGRNEQFF
TRBJ2-2 NA TRBV4-2 NA TGTGCCAGCAGCTCGGGCCCAGGGACCGGGGAGCTGTTTTTT CASSSGPGTGELFF
TRBJ2-2 NA TRBV7-3 NA TGTGCCAGCAGCTTACCGGGAGTGGGGAACGGGGAGCTGTTTTTT CASSLPGVGNGELFF
TRBJ1-5 NA TRBV21-1 NA TGTGCCAGCAGCAAAGAAAGGGACAGGGAATTGCGTCAGCCCCAGCATTTT CASSKERDRELRQPQHF
TRBJ2-1 TRBD1 TRBV11-3 NA TGTGCCAGCAGCCCCCGGACAGGGGTAGGGGATGAGCAGTTCTTC CASSPRTGVGDEQFF
TRBJ2-7 NA TRBV12-5 NA TGTGCTAGTGGGATGATATCCGGGGTCTCCTACGAGCAGTACTTC CASGMISGVSYEQYF
TRBJ1-2 TRBD1 TRBV5-1 NA TGCGCCAGCAGCCCGGGACAGCTGGACGGCTATGGCTACACCTTC CASSPGQLDGYGYTF
TRBJ2-7 NA TRBV6-6 NA TGTGCCAGCAGTTCAGACCACCCCGGGTACGAGCAGTACTTC CASSSDHPGYEQYF
TRBJ2-7 TRBD1 TRBV2 NA TGTGCCAGCAGTGAAGCCGACAGGGGGGGATACGAGCAGTACTTC CASSEADRGGYEQYF
TRBJ2-1 TRBD2 TRBV7-2 NA TGTGCCAGCAGCTTAGCGGGGACTATGGGATACAATGAGCAGTTCTTC CASSLAGTMGYNEQFF
TRBJ1-2 NA TRBV5-4 once TGTGCCAGCAGCTTTGGGGCTACAGACTATGGCTACACCTTC CASSFGATDYGYTF
TRBJ2-1 TRBD2 TRBV6-1 NA TGTGCCAGCAGTGAATTAAGACTAGCGACCTACAATGAGCAGTTCTTC CASSELRLATYNEQFF
TRBJ2-7 NA TRBV7-2 NA TGTGCCAGCAGCTACTTGACTAGTGCCGAGCAGTACTTC CASSYLTSAEQYF
TRBJ2-1 TRBD2 TRBV7-2 NA TGTGCCAGCAGCCGGACTAGCGGTCACTACAATGAGCAGTTCTTC CASSRTSGHYNEQFF
TRBJ2-2 TRBD1 TRBV19 NA TGTGCCAGTAGTATGAGAGAGGCAGGGGGCACCGGGGAGCTGTTTTTT CASSMREAGGTGELFF
TRBJ2-4 TRBD1 TRBV28 NA TGTGCCAGCAGTCGGACAGGCCTAGCCAAAAACATTCAGTACTTC CASSRTGLAKNIQYF
TRBJ2-7 TRBD1 TRBV4-1 NA TGCGCCAGCAGCCTTCTATGGGGACAGGGGGCCTCCTACGAGCAGTACTTC CASSLLWGQGASYEQYF
TRBJ2-1 TRBD2 TRBV7-6 NA TGTGCCAGCAGCCCAATTACCGGGACTAGCGGGGATGAGCAGTTCTTC CASSPITGTSGDEQFF
TRBJ1-2 TRBD1 TRBV19 NA TGTGCCAGTAGTACCGAGGGGACAGGGATGGGCGGCTACACCTTC CASSTEGTGMGGYTF
TRBJ2-3 TRBD1 TRBV4-1 NA TGCGCCAGCAGCCAAGACACAGGGGGCCGGAGAGATACGCAGTATTTT CASSQDTGGRRDTQYF
TRBJ1-2 TRBD1 TRBV3-1/TRBV3-2 once TGTGCCAGCAGCCAAGATAGGTTACAGGGGCGGAATGGCTACACCTTC CASSQDRLQGRNGYTF
TRBJ2-3 NA TRBV5-1 NA TGCGCCAGCAGCTTGGGCAGATCTAGCACAGATACGCAGTATTTT CASSLGRSSTDTQYF
TRBJ1-1 NA TRBV11-2 NA TGTGCCAGCAGCCCACAAAACAGGTACACTGAAGCTTTCTTT CASSPQNRYTEAFF
TRBJ2-1 NA TRBV7-3 NA TGTGCCAGCAGCCCCTCGGGTAGCGGTTTTTTCAATGAGCAGTTCTTC CASSPSGSGFFNEQFF
TRBJ2-1 TRBD2 TRBV5-4 NA TGTGCCAGCAGCTCGACTAGCGGGAGGAGTGAGCAGTTCTTC CASSSTSGRSEQFF
TRBJ1-6 TRBD1 TRBV29-1 NA TGCAGCGTGGGGGACAGGGGTGATTCACCCCTCCACTTT CSVGDRGDSPLHF
TRBJ2-1 TRBD2 TRBV3-1/TRBV3-2 NA TGTGCCAGCAGCCGACTAGCGGGATTCTCCTACAATGAGCAGTTCTTC CASSRLAGFSYNEQFF
TRBJ2-7 NA TRBV6-1 NA TGTGCCAGCAGTGAAGCTGACATCTACTACGAGCAGTACTTC CASSEADIYYEQYF